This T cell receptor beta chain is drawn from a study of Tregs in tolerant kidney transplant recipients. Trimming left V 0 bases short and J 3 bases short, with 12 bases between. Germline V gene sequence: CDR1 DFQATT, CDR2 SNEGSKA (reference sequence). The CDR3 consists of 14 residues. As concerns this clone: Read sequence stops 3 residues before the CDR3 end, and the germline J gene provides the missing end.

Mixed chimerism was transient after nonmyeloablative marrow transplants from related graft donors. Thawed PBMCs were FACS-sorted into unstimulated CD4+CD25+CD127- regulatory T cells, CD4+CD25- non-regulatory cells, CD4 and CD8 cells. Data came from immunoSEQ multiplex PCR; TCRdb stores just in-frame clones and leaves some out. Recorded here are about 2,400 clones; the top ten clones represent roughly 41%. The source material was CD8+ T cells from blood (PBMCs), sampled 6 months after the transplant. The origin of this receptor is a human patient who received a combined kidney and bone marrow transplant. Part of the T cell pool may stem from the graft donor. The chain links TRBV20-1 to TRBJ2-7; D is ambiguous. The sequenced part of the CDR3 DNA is TGCAGTGCTAGAGATCCCGGGTTAGACTACGAG. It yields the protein CSARDPGLDYE. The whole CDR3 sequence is CSARDPGLDYEQYF.